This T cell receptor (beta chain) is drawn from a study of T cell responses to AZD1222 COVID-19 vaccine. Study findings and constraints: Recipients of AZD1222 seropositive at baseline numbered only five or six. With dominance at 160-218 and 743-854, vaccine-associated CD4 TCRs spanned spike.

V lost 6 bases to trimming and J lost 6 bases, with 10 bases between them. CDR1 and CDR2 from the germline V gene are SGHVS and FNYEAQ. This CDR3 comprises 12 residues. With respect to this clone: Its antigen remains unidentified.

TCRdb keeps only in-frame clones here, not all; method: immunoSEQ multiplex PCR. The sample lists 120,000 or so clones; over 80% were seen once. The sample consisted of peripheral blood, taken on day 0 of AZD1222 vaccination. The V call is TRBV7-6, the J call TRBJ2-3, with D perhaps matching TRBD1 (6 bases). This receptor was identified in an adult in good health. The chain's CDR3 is CASRGAGDTQYF. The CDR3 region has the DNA TGTGCCAGCAGGGGGGCCGGGGATACGCAGTATTTT.